This T cell receptor beta chain was documented in a study of CD8 T cells in Susac syndrome. CDR1 MNHEY and CDR2 SMNVEV come from the germline V gene (reference sequence). V dropped 6 bases and J dropped 3 bases, with 15 bases sitting between them. This CDR3 comprises 15 residues. It was with random hexamers that 0.5 to 1 ug RNA was reverse transcribed. TCRdb passed the immunoSEQ multiplex PCR reads through MiXCR, listing each CDR3 protein once. Here the sample spans roughly 400,000 distinct CDR3 sequences, more than 80% being singletons. The TCR sequence derives from a human donor with multiple sclerosis. The rearrangement links TRBV27 to TRBJ2-1; D might be TRBD2 (6 bases). The sample was CD8+ T cells from PBMCs. In DNA, the CDR3 is TGTGCCAGCAGCCTCATAGGCGGGAACTACAATGAGCAGTTCTTC. Translated: CASSLIGGNYNEQFF.